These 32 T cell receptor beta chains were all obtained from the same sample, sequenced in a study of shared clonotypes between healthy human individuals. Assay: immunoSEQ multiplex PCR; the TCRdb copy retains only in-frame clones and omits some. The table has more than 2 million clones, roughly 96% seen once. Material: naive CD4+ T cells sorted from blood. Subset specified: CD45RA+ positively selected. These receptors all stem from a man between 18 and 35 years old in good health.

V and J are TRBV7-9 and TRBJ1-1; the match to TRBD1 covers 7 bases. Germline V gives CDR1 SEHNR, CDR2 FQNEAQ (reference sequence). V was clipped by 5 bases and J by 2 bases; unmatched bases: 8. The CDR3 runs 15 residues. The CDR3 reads CASSRSGTVNTEAFF. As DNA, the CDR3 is TGTGCCAGCAGCCGTTCCGGGACAGTCAACACTGAAGCTTTCTTT.

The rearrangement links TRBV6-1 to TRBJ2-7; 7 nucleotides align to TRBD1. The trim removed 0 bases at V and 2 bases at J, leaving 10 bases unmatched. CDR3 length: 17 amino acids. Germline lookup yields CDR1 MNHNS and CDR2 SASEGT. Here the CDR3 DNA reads TGTGCCAGCAGTGAAGCGGTGGCATGGGGACAGACCTACGAGCAGTACTTC. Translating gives CASSEAVAWGQTYEQYF.

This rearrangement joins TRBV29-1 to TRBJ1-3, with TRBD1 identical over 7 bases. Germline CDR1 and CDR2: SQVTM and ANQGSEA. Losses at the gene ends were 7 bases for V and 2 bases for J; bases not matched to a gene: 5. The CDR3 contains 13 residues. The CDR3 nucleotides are TGCAGCGGCCGACAGGGAACTGGAAACACCATATATTTT. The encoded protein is CSGRQGTGNTIYF.

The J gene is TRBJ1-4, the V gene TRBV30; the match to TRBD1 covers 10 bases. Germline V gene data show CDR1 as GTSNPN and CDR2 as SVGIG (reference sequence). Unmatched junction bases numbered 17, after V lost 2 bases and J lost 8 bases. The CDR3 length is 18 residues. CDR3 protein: CAWSKLRTGGENREKLFF. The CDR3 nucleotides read TGTGCCTGGAGTAAGCTCAGGACAGGGGGGGAAAATCGCGAAAAACTGTTTTTT.

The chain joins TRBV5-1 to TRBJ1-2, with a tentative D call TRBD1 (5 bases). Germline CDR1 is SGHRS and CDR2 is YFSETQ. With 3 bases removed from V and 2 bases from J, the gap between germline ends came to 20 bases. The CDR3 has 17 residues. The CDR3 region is CASSSSNRFGQNYGYTF. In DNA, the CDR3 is TGCGCCAGCAGCTCTTCTAACAGGTTCGGGCAAAACTATGGCTACACCTTC. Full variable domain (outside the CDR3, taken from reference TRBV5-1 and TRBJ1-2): KAGVTQTPRYLIKTRGQQVTLSCSPISGHRSVSWYQQTPGQGLQFLFEYFSETQRNKGNFPGRFSGRQFSNSRSEMNVSTLELGDSALYLCASSSSNRFGQNYGYTFGSGTRLTVV.

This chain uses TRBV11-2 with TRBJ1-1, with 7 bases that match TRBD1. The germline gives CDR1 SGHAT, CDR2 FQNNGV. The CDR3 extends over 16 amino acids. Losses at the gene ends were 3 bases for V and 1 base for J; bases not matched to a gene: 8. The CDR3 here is CASSFSTPGGNTEAFF. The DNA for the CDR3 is TGTGCCAGCAGCTTTAGCACCCCAGGGGGGAACACTGAAGCTTTCTTT.

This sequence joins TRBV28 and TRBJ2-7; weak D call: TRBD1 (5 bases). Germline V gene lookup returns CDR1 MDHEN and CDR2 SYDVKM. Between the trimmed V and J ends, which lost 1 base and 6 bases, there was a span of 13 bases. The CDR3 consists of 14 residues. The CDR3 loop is CASSLSALQGEQYF. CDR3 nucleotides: TGTGCCAGCAGTTTATCGGCCCTCCAGGGCGAGCAGTACTTC.

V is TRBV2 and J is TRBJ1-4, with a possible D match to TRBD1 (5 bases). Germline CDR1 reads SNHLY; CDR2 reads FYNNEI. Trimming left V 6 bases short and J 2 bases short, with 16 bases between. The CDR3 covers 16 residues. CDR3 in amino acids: CASRGGIGATNEKLFF. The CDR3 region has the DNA TGTGCCAGCAGAGGAGGTATAGGGGCGACTAATGAAAAACTGTTTTTT.

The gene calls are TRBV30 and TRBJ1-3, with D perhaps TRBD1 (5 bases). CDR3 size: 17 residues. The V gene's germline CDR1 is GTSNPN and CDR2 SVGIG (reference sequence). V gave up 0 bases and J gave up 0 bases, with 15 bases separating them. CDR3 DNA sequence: TGTGCCTGGAGTGTATCGGCAGGGAAGGGCTCTGGAAACACCATATATTTT. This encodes CAWSVSAGKGSGNTIYF. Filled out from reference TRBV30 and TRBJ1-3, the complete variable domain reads SQTIHQWPATLVQPVGSPLSLECTVEGTSNPNLYWYRQAAGRGLQLLFYSVGIGQISSEVPQNLSASRPQDRQFILSSKKLLLSDSGFYLCAWSVSAGKGSGNTIYFGEGSWLTVV.

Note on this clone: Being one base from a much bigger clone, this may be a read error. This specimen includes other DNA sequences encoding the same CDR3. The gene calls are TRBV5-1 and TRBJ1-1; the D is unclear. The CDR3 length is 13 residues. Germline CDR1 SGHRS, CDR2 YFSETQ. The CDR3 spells CASSLELNTEAFF. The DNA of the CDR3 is TGCGCCAGCAGTTTGGAATTGAACACTGAAGCTTTCTTT.

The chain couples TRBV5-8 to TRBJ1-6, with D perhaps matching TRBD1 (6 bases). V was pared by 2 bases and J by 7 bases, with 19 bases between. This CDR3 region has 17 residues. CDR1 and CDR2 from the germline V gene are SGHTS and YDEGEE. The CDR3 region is CASSLDGWTAPNSPLHF. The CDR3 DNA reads TGTGCCAGCAGCTTAGACGGGTGGACAGCTCCGAATTCACCCCTCCACTTT.

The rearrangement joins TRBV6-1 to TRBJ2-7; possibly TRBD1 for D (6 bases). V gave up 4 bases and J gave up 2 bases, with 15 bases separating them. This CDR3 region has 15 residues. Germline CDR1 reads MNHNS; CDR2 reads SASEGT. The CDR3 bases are TGTGCCAGCAGTGGGTACAGGGTCCTTCCCTACGAGCAGTACTTC. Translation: CASSGYRVLPYEQYF.

The CDR3 DNA sequence: TGTGCCAGCAGCGTAAGACAGGGTGGGAACGAGCAGTACTTC. It yields the protein CASSVRQGGNEQYF. This chain connects TRBV7-2 to TRBJ2-7, with 7 bases aligning to TRBD1. With V trimmed by 5 bases and J by 5 bases, 9 bases remained unmatched. Germline V CDR1 and CDR2: SGHTA, FQGNSA. This CDR3 contains 14 residues.

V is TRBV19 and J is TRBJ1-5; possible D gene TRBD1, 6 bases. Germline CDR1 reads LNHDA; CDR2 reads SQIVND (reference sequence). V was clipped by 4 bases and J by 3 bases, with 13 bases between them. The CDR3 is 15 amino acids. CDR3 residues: CASSTQGTDNQPQHF. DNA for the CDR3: TGTGCCAGTAGTACTCAGGGGACGGACAATCAGCCCCAGCATTTT. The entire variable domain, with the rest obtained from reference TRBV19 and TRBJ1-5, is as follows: DGGITQSPKYLFRKEGQNVTLSCEQNLNHDAMYWYRQDPGQGLRLIYYSQIVNDFQKGDIAEGYSVSREKKESFPLTVTSAQKNPTAFYLCASSTQGTDNQPQHFGDGTRLSIL.

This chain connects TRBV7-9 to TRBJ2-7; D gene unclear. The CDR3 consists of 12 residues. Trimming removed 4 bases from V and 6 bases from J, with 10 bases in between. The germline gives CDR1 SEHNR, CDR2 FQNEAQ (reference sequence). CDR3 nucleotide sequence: TGTGCCAGCAGCTCCTCGACTCGCGAGCAGTACTTC. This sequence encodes CASSSSTREQYF.

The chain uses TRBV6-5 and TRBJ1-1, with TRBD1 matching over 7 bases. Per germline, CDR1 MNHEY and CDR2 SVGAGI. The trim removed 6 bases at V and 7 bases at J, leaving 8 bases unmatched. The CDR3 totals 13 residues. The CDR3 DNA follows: TGTGCCAGCAGCCGACAGGGAGTGAGTGAAGCTTTCTTT. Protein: CASSRQGVSEAFF.

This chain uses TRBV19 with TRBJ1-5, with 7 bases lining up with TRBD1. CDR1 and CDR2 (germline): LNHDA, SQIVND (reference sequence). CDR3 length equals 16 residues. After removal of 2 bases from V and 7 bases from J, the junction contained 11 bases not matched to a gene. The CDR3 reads CASSIYETGRGQPQHF. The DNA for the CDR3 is TGTGCCAGTAGTATATACGAGACAGGGAGGGGGCAGCCCCAGCATTTT. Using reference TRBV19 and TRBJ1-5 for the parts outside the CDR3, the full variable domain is DGGITQSPKYLFRKEGQNVTLSCEQNLNHDAMYWYRQDPGQGLRLIYYSQIVNDFQKGDIAEGYSVSREKKESFPLTVTSAQKNPTAFYLCASSIYETGRGQPQHFGDGTRLSIL.

The CDR3 reads CASSPVSHIMNTEAFF. In nucleotides, the CDR3 is TGTGCCAGCTCACCGGTCAGCCACATCATGAACACTGAAGCTTTCTTT. The chain has TRBV18 and TRBJ1-1; D ambiguous. Trimming stripped 3 bases from V and 0 bases from J, with 14 bases between. Germline CDR1 is KGHSH and CDR2 is LQKENI. There are 16 residues in the CDR3.

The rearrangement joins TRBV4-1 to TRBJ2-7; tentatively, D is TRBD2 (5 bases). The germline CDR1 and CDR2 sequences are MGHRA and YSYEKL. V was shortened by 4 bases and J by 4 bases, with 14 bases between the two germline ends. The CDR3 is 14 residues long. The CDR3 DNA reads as TGCGCCAGCAGCCCACCGTCGGGGAAATACGAGCAGTACTTC. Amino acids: CASSPPSGKYEQYF.

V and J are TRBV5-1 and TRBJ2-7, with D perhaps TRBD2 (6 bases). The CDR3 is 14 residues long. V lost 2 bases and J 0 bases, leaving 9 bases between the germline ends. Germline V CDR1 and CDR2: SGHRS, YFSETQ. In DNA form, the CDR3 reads TGCGCCAGCAGCTTCGGGGGTCCCTCCTACGAGCAGTACTTC. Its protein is CASSFGGPSYEQYF.

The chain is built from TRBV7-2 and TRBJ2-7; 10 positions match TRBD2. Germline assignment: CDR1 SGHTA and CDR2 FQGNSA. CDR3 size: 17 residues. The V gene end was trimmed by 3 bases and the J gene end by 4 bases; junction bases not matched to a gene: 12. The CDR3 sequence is CASSFVAGASGSYEQYF. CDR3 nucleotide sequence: TGTGCCAGCAGCTTTGTGGCGGGGGCTAGCGGGAGTTACGAGCAGTACTTC.

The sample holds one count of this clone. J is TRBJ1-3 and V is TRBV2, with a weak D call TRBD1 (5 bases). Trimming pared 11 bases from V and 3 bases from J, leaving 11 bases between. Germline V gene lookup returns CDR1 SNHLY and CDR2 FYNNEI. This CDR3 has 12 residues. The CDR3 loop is CAPRGDGNTIYF. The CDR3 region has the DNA TGTGCCCCTCGAGGGGATGGAAACACCATATATTTT.

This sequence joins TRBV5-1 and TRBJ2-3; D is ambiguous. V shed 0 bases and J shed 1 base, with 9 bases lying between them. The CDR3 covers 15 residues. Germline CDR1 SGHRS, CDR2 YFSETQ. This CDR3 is CASSLAGSGTDTQYF. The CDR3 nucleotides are TGCGCCAGCAGCTTGGCGGGTAGTGGCACAGATACGCAGTATTTT.

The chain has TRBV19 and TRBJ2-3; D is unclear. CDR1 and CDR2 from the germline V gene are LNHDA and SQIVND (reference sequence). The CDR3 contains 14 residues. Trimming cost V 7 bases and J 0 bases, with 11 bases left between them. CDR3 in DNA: TGTGCCAGTAACCACAGAGTTAGCACAGATACGCAGTATTTT. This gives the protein CASNHRVSTDTQYF. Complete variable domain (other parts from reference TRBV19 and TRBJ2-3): DGGITQSPKYLFRKEGQNVTLSCEQNLNHDAMYWYRQDPGQGLRLIYYSQIVNDFQKGDIAEGYSVSREKKESFPLTVTSAQKNPTAFYLCASNHRVSTDTQYFGPGTRLTVL.

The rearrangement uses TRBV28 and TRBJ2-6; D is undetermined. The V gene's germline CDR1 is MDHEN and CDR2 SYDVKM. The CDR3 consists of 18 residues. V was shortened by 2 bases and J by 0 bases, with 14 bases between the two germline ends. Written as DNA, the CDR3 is TGTGCCAGCAGTTTACGTCGCCCCCTATACTCTGGGGCCAACGTCCTGACTTTC. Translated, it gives CASSLRRPLYSGANVLTF.

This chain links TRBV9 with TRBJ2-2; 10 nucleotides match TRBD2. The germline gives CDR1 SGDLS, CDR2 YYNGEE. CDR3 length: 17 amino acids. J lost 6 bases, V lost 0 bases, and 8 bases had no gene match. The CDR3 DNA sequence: TGTGCCAGCAGCGTAGTAACTAGCGGGGTATCGGCCGGGGAGCTGTTTTTT. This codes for CASSVVTSGVSAGELFF.

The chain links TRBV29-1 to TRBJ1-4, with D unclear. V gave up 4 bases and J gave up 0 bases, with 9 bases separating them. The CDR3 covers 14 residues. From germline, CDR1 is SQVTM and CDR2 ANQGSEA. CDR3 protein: CSVVKAATNEKLFF. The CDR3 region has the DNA TGCAGCGTTGTCAAAGCGGCAACTAATGAAAAACTGTTTTTT.

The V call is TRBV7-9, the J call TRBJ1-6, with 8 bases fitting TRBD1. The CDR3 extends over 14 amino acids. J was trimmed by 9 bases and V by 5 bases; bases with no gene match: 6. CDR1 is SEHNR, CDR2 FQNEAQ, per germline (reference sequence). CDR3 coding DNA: TGTGCCAGCAGCGGCCAGGGGGCCGGTTCACCCCTCCACTTT. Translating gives CASSGQGAGSPLHF.

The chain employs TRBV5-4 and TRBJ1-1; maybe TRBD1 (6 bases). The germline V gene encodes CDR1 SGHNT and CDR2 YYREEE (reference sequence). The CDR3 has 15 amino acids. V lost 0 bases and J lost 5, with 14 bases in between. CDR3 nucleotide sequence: TGTGCCAGCAGCTTGGTGCCGGGGGCACGAACTGAAGCTTTCTTT. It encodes CASSLVPGARTEAFF.

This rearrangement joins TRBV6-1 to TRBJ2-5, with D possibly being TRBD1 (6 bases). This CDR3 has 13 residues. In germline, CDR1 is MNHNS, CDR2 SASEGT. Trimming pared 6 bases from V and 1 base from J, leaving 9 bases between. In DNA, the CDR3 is TGTGCCAGCAGGGACAGCCCCCAAGAGACCCAGTACTTC. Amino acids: CASRDSPQETQYF.

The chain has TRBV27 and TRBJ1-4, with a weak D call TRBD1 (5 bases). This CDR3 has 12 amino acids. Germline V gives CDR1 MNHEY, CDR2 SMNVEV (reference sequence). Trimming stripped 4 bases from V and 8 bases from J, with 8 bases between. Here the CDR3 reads CASSWDGEKLFF. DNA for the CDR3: TGTGCCAGCAGTTGGGACGGGGAAAAACTGTTTTTT.

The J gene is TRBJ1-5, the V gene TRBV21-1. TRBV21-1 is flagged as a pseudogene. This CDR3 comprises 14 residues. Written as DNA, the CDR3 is TGTGCCAGGTGGACTATTAGGGACAATCAGCCCCAGCATTTT. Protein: CARWTIRDNQPQHF.